The sequence of this T cell receptor (beta chain) was determined in a study of sequential checkpoint blockade in melanoma. Study as a whole: TCRbeta immunosequencing was performed on DNA from roughly 90 pretreatment melanoma tumor samples.

Comments on this clone: Its antigen is unknown.

Study-wide results and caveats: In arm A, pretreatment tumor clonality was associated with response.

The repertoire was sequenced with immunoSEQ multiplex PCR; TCRdb's copy has only in-frame clones and lacks some. In the table there are about 6,400 clones, around 21% of which are singletons. As to treatment: randomized to nivolumab then ipilimumab (arm A) or the reverse (arm B). This TCR was recovered from a human donor with melanoma. This sample comprised tumor tissue (inferred from file names), obtained from a patient given nivolumab and ipilimumab in sequence.

The DNA of the CDR3 is TGTGCCAGCAGTTACGCGACCCCCGGGACGGTGAGCAATCAGCCCCAGCATTTT. Translation: CASSYATPGTVSNQPQHF. The chain combines TRBV6-8 with TRBJ1-5; TRBD1 is a possible D gene (5 bases). Germline values: CDR1 MNHGY, CDR2 SAAAGT. This CDR3 region has 18 residues. The germline V and J ends were trimmed by 2 bases and 1 base, with 18 bases remaining between them.